This record concerns one T cell receptor beta chain sequence. No antigen is known for it. The protocol was immunoSEQ multiplex PCR, while the TCRdb copy is restricted to in-frame clones and leaves out a portion. The data contain several thousand clones, around 86% of them singletons. This entry comes from a study of chemoradiotherapy in HPV16-positive cancers. Study details: Candidate HPV-specific clones and shared TCR motifs came from two HPV16-positive patients.

Germline CDR1 reads SEHNR; CDR2 reads FQNEAQ (reference sequence). This CDR3 contains 14 residues. Between the trimmed V and J ends, which lost 2 bases and 4 bases, there was a span of 12 bases. Overall study results and limits: Candidate HPV-specific clones and E7-related TCR motifs grew in tumor during treatment.

Repertoires were sampled repeatedly during chemoradiotherapy. The sample consisted of tumor tissue, taken from a patient who underwent chemoradiotherapy. The V and J genes are TRBV7-9 and TRBJ2-7; D is perhaps TRBD1 (5 bases). This receptor was identified in a human donor with HPV-associated anogenital cancer. CDR3 sequence reads: CASSLNPDSYEQYF. CDR3 coding DNA: TGTGCCAGCAGCTTAAACCCCGACAGTTACGAGCAGTACTTC.